The sequence of this T cell receptor (beta chain) was determined in a study of T cells after yellow fever vaccination. The CDR3 loop spans 13 amino acids. The germline V and J ends were trimmed by 2 bases and 5 bases, with 9 bases remaining between them. Germline V gene sequence: CDR1 DFQATT, CDR2 SNEGSKA (reference sequence). In this sample, this clonotype turned up a few times. TCRdb processed the 5' RACE reads anew with MiXCR; each CDR3 protein has one entry. This table has some 600,000 distinct CDR3 sequences, roughly a sixth appearing once. Sequencing was performed on PBMCs, taken 5 to 6 days after the first yellow fever vaccination. This receptor was taken from a young man who received the YFV17D yellow fever vaccine. The chain carries TRBV20-1 and TRBJ1-4; perhaps TRBD1 as D (5 bases). Here the CDR3 DNA reads TGCAGTGCTAGACGGGGGAACAATGAAAAACTGTTTTTT. As protein: CSARRGNNEKLFF.